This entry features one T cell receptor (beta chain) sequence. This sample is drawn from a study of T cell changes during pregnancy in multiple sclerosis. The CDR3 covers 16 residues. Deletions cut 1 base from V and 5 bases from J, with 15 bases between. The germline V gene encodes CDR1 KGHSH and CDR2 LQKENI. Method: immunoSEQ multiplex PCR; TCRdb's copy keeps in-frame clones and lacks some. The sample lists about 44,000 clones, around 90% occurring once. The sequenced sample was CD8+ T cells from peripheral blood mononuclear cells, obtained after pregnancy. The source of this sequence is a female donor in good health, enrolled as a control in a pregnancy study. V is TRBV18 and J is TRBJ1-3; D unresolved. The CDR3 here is CASSPQIPTGRNTIYF. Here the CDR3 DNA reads TGTGCCAGCTCACCACAAATACCGACGGGAAGAAACACCATATATTTT.